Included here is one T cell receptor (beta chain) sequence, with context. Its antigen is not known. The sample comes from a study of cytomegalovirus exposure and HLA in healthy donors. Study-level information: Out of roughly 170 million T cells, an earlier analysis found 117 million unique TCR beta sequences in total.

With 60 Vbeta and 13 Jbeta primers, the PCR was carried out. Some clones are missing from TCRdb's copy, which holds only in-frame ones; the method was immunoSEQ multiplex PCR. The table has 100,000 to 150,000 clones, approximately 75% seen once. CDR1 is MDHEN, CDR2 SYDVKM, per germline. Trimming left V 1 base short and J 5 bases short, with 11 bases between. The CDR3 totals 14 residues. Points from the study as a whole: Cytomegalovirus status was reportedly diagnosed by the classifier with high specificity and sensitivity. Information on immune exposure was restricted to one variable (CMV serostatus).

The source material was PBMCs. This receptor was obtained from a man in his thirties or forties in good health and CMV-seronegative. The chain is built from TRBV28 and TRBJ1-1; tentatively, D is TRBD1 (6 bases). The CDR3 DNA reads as TGTGCCAGCAGTTTATATCAGGGGCTGACTGAAGCTTTCTTT. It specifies CASSLYQGLTEAFF.